This T cell receptor (beta chain) appears in the sequencing data of a study of cytomegalovirus exposure and HLA in healthy donors. The study's findings and limits: With further analysis later on, most CMV-associated TCR beta chains appeared HLA-restricted.

At collection, donors were nominally healthy, but unrecorded immune exposures were probable. Vbeta (60) and Jbeta (13) primers were used in the PCR. This table comes from immunoSEQ multiplex PCR, and its TCRdb copy is limited to in-frame clones, with some not included. The table shows fewer than 200,000 clones, with more than 65% occurring only once. V was clipped by 3 bases and J by 7 bases; unmatched bases: 5. Germline CDR1 and CDR2: ENHRY and SYGVKD. The length of the CDR3 is 16 residues. Comments on this clone: Its cognate antigen is unknown.

Sequencing was performed on PBMCs. The genes are TRBV10-3 and TRBJ2-2, with 13 bases identical to TRBD2. The origin of this receptor is a man aged 25 to 40 in good health and CMV-seronegative. This CDR3 reads CAISETSGGVNGELFF. The CDR3 region has the DNA TGTGCCATCAGTGAAACTAGCGGGGGGGTAAACGGGGAGCTGTTTTTT.